The entry below gives a single T cell receptor (beta chain) sequence along with its context. These data belong to a study of T cell clones after liver transplantation. The germline V gene encodes CDR1 KGHSH and CDR2 LQKENI. Trimming pared 3 bases from V and 1 base from J, leaving 16 bases between. This CDR3 has 16 residues. The method was immunoSEQ multiplex PCR; TCRdb's version includes in-frame clones alone and lacks a portion of them. Of fewer than 85,000 clones listed, approximately 80% were seen once; the top ten hold approximately 0.73%. The specimen was CD4+ T cells from blood, collected 12 months after liver transplant. V is TRBV18 and J is TRBJ2-7; either TRBD1 or TRBD2 may fit D (5 bases each). The source of this sequence is a human patient who received a liver transplant. Some T cells may possibly be graft donor cells. The CDR3 is CASSPSGSGPSYEQYF. The CDR3 DNA follows: TGTGCCAGCTCACCCTCTGGGTCGGGGCCTTCCTACGAGCAGTACTTC.